The 15 T cell receptor beta chains given below trace back to one sample, sequenced in a study of blood T cell repertoires in COVID-19. The data were produced by immunoSEQ multiplex PCR, yet TCRdb's version contains in-frame clones alone and is incomplete. Altogether roughly 200,000 clones are present, 85% being singletons, with the ten largest covering about 6.3%. Sequencing used PBMCs or T cells enriched from blood (not recorded which). The receptors were gathered from a middle-aged man who had recovered from COVID-19.

CDR3 coding DNA: TGTGCCACCGGGACAGGGCGCTACGAGCAGTACTTC. Its protein product is CATGTGRYEQYF. V is TRBV6-5 and J is TRBJ2-7, with 9 positions matching TRBD1. CDR3 length: 12 amino acids. Per the germline V gene, CDR1 is MNHEY and CDR2 is SVGAGI. The V segment lost 10 bases and the J segment 3 bases; nucleotides outside the gene matches: 4.

The genes are TRBV28 and TRBJ1-4; 10 bases are shared with TRBD1. In germline, CDR1 is MDHEN, CDR2 SYDVKM. This CDR3 spans 14 amino acids. V shed 6 bases, J shed 8 bases, and the junction held 6 bases outside the gene matches. This chain's CDR3 is CASRTGGAWEKLFF. DNA of the CDR3: TGTGCCAGCAGGACAGGGGGCGCGTGGGAAAAACTGTTTTTT. The full variable domain, in which reference TRBV28 and TRBJ1-4 provide the parts outside the CDR3, is DVKVTQSSRYLVKRTGEKVFLECVQDMDHENMFWYRQDPGLGLRLIYFSYDVKMKEKGDIPEGYSVSREKKERFSLILESASTNQTSMYLCASRTGGAWEKLFFGSGTQLSVL.

The V call is TRBV5-1, the J call TRBJ2-6; TRBD1 aligns across 9 bases. The germline V gene encodes CDR1 SGHRS and CDR2 YFSETQ. Trimming took 0 bases from V and 0 from J; bases not matched to a gene: 7. This CDR3 region has 19 residues. The chain's CDR3 is CASSLVIPGQGSGANVLTF. The CDR3 bases are TGCGCCAGCAGCTTGGTGATCCCGGGACAGGGCTCTGGGGCCAACGTCCTGACTTTC.

This clone was counted only a few times. The rearrangement joins TRBV30 to TRBJ1-5; D unresolved. Germline values: CDR1 GTSNPN, CDR2 SVGIG (reference sequence). This CDR3 has 15 residues. The V end was cut by 2 bases, the J end by 4 bases, with 15 bases between. The CDR3 spells CAWSRVSGLNQPQHF. The CDR3 DNA reads as TGTGCCTGGAGTCGGGTGAGTGGGTTGAATCAGCCCCAGCATTTT.

CDR3: CAWQTNSGTKAFF. Written as DNA, the CDR3 is TGTGCCTGGCAAACTAACTCCGGGACAAAAGCTTTCTTT. The chain carries TRBV30 and TRBJ1-1, with D perhaps matching TRBD1 (6 bases). The CDR3 has 13 residues. Germline V gene data show CDR1 as GTSNPN and CDR2 as SVGIG (reference sequence). V was trimmed by 5 bases and J by 9 bases, leaving 19 bases between them.

The chain employs TRBV30 and TRBJ1-2, with D possibly matching TRBD1 (6 bases). The CDR3 is made up of 14 amino acids. Per germline, CDR1 GTSNPN and CDR2 SVGIG (reference sequence). V lost 0 bases and J lost 8, with 16 bases in between. CDR3 in amino acids: CAWSVSGGAWGYTF. The CDR3 region has the DNA TGTGCCTGGAGTGTATCTGGGGGGGCGTGGGGCTACACCTTC.

This chain joins TRBV24-1 and TRBJ1-2, with TRBD1 matching over 7 bases. Trimming cost V 9 bases and J 1 base; bases outside gene matches: 7. Germline loops: CDR1 KGHDR, CDR2 SFDVKD. The CDR3 has 14 amino acids. The CDR3 loop reads CATHPGQSNYGYTF. In nucleotides, the CDR3 is TGTGCCACCCACCCGGGACAGAGTAACTATGGCTACACCTTC.

The CDR3 is CAWAQGPEAFF. The CDR3 DNA sequence: TGTGCCTGGGCACAGGGTCCTGAAGCTTTCTTT. This rearrangement joins TRBV30 to TRBJ1-1, with a possible D match to TRBD1 (6 bases). This CDR3 has 11 residues. Per the germline V gene, CDR1 is GTSNPN and CDR2 is SVGIG (reference sequence). Trimming removed 5 bases from V and 6 bases from J, with 10 bases in between.

This clone has a handful of counts. The V call is TRBV2, the J call TRBJ1-5; D possibly corresponds to TRBD1 (5 bases). Germline CDR1 is SNHLY and CDR2 is FYNNEI. The germline V and J ends were trimmed by 4 bases and 1 base, with 11 bases remaining between them. This CDR3 has 15 amino acids. CDR3 loop: CASSGDRMSNQPQHF. CDR3 nucleotide sequence: TGTGCCAGCAGTGGAGACAGAATGAGCAATCAGCCCCAGCATTTT.

The chain uses TRBV7-9 and TRBJ1-6; the D is unclear. This CDR3 has 13 amino acids. Between the trimmed V and J ends, which lost 6 bases and 9 bases, there was a span of 12 bases. Germline V gene sequence: CDR1 SEHNR, CDR2 FQNEAQ (reference sequence). DNA of the CDR3: TGTGCCAGCAGGGCCGGGGTCGGTTCACCCCTCCACTTT. Translated, it gives CASRAGVGSPLHF.

The chain recombines TRBV27 with TRBJ2-3; D gene unclear. The CDR3 loop spans 15 amino acids. CDR1 is MNHEY and CDR2 is SMNVEV in the germline V gene (reference sequence). With 8 bases removed from V and 3 bases from J, the gap between germline ends came to 18 bases. The CDR3 loop is CASLGSTYRTDTQYF. The CDR3 region has the DNA TGTGCCAGCCTCGGTAGCACCTACCGAACAGATACGCAGTATTTT.

The chain combines TRBV30 with TRBJ1-2; D perhaps matches TRBD1 (6 bases). Germline V gene data show CDR1 as GTSNPN and CDR2 as SVGIG (reference sequence). This CDR3 is 14 amino acids long. The germline V and J ends were trimmed by 7 bases and 0 bases, with 15 bases remaining between them. CDR3 in amino acids: CALTGYQPNYGYTF. In DNA, the CDR3 is TGTGCCTTGACAGGTTACCAACCTAACTATGGCTACACCTTC.

This clone showed up just a few times. The V gene is TRBV7-2, the J gene TRBJ1-2; TRBD1 matches at 7 bases. In germline, CDR1 is SGHTA, CDR2 FQGNSA. The CDR3 length is 13 residues. Losses at the gene ends were 4 bases for V and 7 bases for J; bases not matched to a gene: 6. CDR3 amino acids: CASSSGQVGGYTF. CDR3 sequence (DNA): TGTGCCAGCAGCTCCGGACAGGTCGGTGGCTACACCTTC.

V is TRBV6-1 and J is TRBJ1-4; TRBD1 matches at 7 bases. Germline V gives CDR1 MNHNS, CDR2 SASEGT. V lost 0 bases to trimming and J lost 4 bases; unmatched junction nucleotides: 5. This CDR3 spans 16 amino acids. In DNA, the CDR3 is TGTGCCAGCAGTGAAGCAGGGGGCGAGGGTAATGAAAAACTGTTTTTT. Amino acids: CASSEAGGEGNEKLFF.

The V gene is TRBV29-1, the J gene TRBJ2-1, with a weak D call TRBD1 (5 bases). The CDR3 is 10 residues long. From germline, CDR1 is SQVTM and CDR2 ANQGSEA. Trimming took 4 bases from V and 10 from J, leaving 8 bases between them. As DNA, the CDR3 is TGCAGCGTTGGGGGCCTCGAGCAGTTCTTC. This gives the protein CSVGGLEQFF.